This TCR beta chain came from a study of T-cell reconstitution after alpha-beta-depleted transplantation in children. The CDR3 consists of 16 residues. Germline CDR1 and CDR2: LGHNA and YNFKEQ. V shed 2 bases and J 15 bases; nucleotides not matched to a gene: 19. A few counts support this clonotype. Unique molecular identifiers tagged the TCRbeta library. TCRdb called the PCR reads again in MiXCR, with one record for every CDR3 protein. The profile covers about 640,000 distinct CDR3 sequences, with 10% to 15% appearing a single time and 2.2% taken by the ten largest. The source is a male patient under 18 who had a stem cell transplant for acute myeloid leukemia, so the T cells may come from the graft donor. The sequencing here drew on PBMCs, mostly from graft donor cells, taken 360 days after TCRalphabeta/CD19-depleted stem cell transplant. The chain recombines TRBV4-2 with TRBJ2-1, with TRBD2 matching 7 bases. CDR3 sequence: CASSQYMRDYPLGAFF. The CDR3 nucleotides are TGTGCCAGCAGCCAATACATGCGGGACTACCCTCTTGGTGCGTTCTTC.